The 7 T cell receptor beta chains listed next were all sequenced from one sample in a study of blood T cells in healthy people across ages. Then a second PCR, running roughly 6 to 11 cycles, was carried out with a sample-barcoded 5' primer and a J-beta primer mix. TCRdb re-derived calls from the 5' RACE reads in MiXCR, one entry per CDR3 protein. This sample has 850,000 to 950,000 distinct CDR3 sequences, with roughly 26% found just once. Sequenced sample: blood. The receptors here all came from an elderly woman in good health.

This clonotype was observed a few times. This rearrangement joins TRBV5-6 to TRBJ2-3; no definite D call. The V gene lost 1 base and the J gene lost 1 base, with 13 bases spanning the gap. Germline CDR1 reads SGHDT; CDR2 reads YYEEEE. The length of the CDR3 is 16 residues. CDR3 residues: CASSLFQLGRTDTQYF. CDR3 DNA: TGTGCCAGCAGCTTGTTTCAGTTGGGCCGCACAGATACGCAGTATTTT.

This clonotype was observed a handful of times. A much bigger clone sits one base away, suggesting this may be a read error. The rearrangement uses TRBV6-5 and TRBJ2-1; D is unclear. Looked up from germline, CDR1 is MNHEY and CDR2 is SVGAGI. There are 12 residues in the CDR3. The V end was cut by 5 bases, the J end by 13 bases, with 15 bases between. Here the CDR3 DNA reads TGTGCCAGCAGTCGTGGGTTCGAGACCCAGTTCTTC. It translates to CASSRGFETQFF.

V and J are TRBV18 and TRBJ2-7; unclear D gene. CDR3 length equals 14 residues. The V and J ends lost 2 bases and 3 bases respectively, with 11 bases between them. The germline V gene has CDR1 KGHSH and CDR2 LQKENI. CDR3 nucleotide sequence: TGTGCCAGCTCACCAGCACAGATTAACTACGAGCAGTACTTC. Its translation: CASSPAQINYEQYF. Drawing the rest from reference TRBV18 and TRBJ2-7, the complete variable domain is NAGVMQNPRHLVRRRGQEARLRCSPMKGHSHVYWYRQLPEEGLKFMVYLQKENIIDESGMPKERFSAEFPKEGPSILRIQQVVRGDSAAYFCASSPAQINYEQYFGPGTRLTVT.

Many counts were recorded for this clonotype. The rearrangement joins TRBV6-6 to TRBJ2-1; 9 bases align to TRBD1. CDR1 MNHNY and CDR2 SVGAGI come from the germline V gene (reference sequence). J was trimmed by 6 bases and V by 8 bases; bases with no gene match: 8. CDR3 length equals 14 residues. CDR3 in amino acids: CASRDRGSANEQFF. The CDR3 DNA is TGTGCCAGCCGCGACAGGGGGTCTGCCAATGAGCAGTTCTTC.

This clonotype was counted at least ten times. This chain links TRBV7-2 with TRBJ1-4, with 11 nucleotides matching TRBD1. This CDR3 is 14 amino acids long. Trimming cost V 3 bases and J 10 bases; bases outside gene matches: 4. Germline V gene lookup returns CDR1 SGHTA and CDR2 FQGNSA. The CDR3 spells CASSLPGTGGKLFF. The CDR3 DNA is TGTGCCAGCAGCTTGCCGGGGACAGGGGGAAAACTGTTTTTT.

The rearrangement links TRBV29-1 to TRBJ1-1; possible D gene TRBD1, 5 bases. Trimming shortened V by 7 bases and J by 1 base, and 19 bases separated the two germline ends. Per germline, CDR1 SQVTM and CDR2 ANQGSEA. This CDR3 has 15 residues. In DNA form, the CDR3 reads TGCAGCGCAGAGGCCTTGCAGGGTACGAACACTGAAGCTTTCTTT. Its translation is CSAEALQGTNTEAFF.

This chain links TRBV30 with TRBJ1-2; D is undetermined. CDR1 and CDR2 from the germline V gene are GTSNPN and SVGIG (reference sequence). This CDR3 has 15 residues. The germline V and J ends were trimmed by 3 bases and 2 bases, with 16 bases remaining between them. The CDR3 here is CAWRPLPGTNYGYTF. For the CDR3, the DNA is TGTGCCTGGAGACCCCTCCCAGGAACAAACTATGGCTACACCTTC.